The 23 T cell receptor beta chains presented below share a single source sample, sequenced in a study of cytomegalovirus exposure and HLA in healthy donors. The PCR used 60 Vbeta and 13 Jbeta primers. The protocol was immunoSEQ multiplex PCR, while the TCRdb copy is restricted to in-frame clones and leaves out a portion. The sample holds 100,000 to 150,000 clones, more than 65% seen once. The specimen was PBMCs. The receptors originated from a male donor in good health and CMV-seropositive.

This clone was counted only a few times. The chain links TRBV19 to TRBJ1-2; the match to TRBD1 covers 8 bases. The CDR3 sequence is 14 residues long. Trimming removed 5 bases from V and 4 bases from J; junction bases left unmatched: 6. Germline V CDR1 and CDR2: LNHDA, SQIVND (reference sequence). DNA of the CDR3: TGTGCCAGTAGTCCAGGACAGGGCGGCTATGGCTACACCTTC. Translated: CASSPGQGGYGYTF.

The chain has TRBV11-2 and TRBJ2-1; TRBD2 agrees at 11 bases. V lost 5 bases, J lost 3 bases, and 3 bases stayed unmatched. Germline-derived CDR1 and CDR2 are SGHAT and FQNNGV. The CDR3 sequence is 15 residues long. The chain's CDR3 is CASSQGLADYNEQFF. In DNA form, the CDR3 reads TGTGCCAGCAGCCAGGGACTAGCGGACTACAATGAGCAGTTCTTC.

Note on this clone: The junction and the germline gene differ at one end; a read error may be behind it. This chain uses TRBV7-9 with TRBJ1-3; 10 bases match TRBD1. The CDR3 is 15 residues long. The germline CDR1 and CDR2 sequences are SEHNR and FQNEAQ (reference sequence). The CDR3 loop reads CSSSDRDRGRNTIYF. CDR3 nucleotide sequence: TGTTCCAGCAGCGACCGGGACAGGGGAAGAAACACCATATATTTT.

In DNA, the CDR3 is TGCGCCAGCAGCTTGGGGGGACAGGGAGCAAAGACCCAGTACTTC. Translating gives CASSLGGQGAKTQYF. This sequence joins TRBV5-1 and TRBJ2-5; TRBD1 agrees at 9 bases. Trimming at V came to 0 bases and at J to 6 bases, leaving 6 bases not matched to a gene. This CDR3 region has 15 residues. Germline loops: CDR1 SGHRS, CDR2 YFSETQ.

For this clone: One junction end does not reproduce the germline sequence, and a read error may be involved. This chain links TRBV7-9 with TRBJ2-3, with 8 nucleotides matching TRBD2. The CDR3 has 16 amino acids. Germline CDR1 reads SEHNR; CDR2 reads FQNEAQ (reference sequence). CDR3 DNA: TGTTCCAGCAGCTACGATAGCGGGATCCGGGGTGATACGCAGTATTTT. Translating gives CSSSYDSGIRGDTQYF.

This clone was counted only a few times. The V gene is TRBV5-8, the J gene TRBJ2-1; D might be TRBD1 (5 bases). CDR3 size: 19 residues. Per the germline V gene, CDR1 is SGHTS and CDR2 is YDEGEE. The ends were cut back, 6 bases at V and 5 bases at J, with 30 bases in the middle. The CDR3 spells CASKNRSAGRVRAHNEQFF. CDR3 DNA sequence: TGTGCCAGCAAAAACCGCTCGGCAGGGCGCGTAAGGGCACACAATGAGCAGTTCTTC.

Here the CDR3 reads CASSQDSSGRADTQYF. Written as DNA, the CDR3 is TGCGCCAGCAGCCAAGATTCGAGCGGGAGGGCAGATACGCAGTATTTT. The gene calls are TRBV4-1 and TRBJ2-3; TRBD2 aligns across 10 bases. CDR3 size: 16 residues. CDR1 MGHRA and CDR2 YSYEKL come from the germline V gene. With V trimmed by 0 bases and J by 4 bases, 4 bases remained unmatched.

For the CDR3, the DNA is TGTGCCAGCAGCCAGTACCCCAGGGCAGTGGCCGGGGAGCTGTTTTTT. This sequence encodes CASSQYPRAVAGELFF. The chain uses TRBV7-3 and TRBJ2-2; D may be TRBD1 (5 bases). Germline-derived CDR1 and CDR2 are SGHTA and FQGTGA. Trimming left V 5 bases short and J 6 bases short, with 19 bases between. CDR3 length: 16 amino acids.

The chain carries TRBV7-2 and TRBJ1-2; 7 bases fit TRBD1. With 5 bases clipped from V and 7 bases from J, the junction kept 10 bases outside the gene matches. CDR1 is SGHTA and CDR2 is FQGNSA in the germline V gene. The CDR3 contains 14 residues. The CDR3 is CASSGDRITGGYTF. CDR3 DNA sequence: TGTGCCAGCAGCGGGGACAGAATAACTGGTGGCTACACCTTC. The entire variable domain, with the rest obtained from reference TRBV7-2 and TRBJ1-2, is as follows: GAGVSQSPSNKVTEKGKDVELRCDPISGHTALYWYRQSLGQGLEFLIYFQGNSAPDKSGLPSDRFSAERTGGSVSTLTIQRTQQEDSAVYLCASSGDRITGGYTFGSGTRLTVV.

Details on this clone: Other DNA sequences in this specimen translate into the identical CDR3. This chain connects TRBV5-1 to TRBJ2-5, with TRBD1 matching 8 bases. The CDR3 is 13 amino acids. Germline lookup yields CDR1 SGHRS and CDR2 YFSETQ. The J segment lost 4 bases and the V segment lost 2 bases, leaving 1 base of the junction unmatched. CDR3 amino acids: CASSLGQGETQYF. CDR3 sequence (DNA): TGCGCCAGCAGCTTAGGACAGGGAGAGACCCAGTACTTC.

The chain has TRBV13 and TRBJ1-3; 7 bases match TRBD1. Trimming at V came to 2 bases and at J to 0 bases, leaving 7 bases not matched to a gene. The germline CDR1 and CDR2 sequences are PRHDT and FYEKMQ (reference sequence). There are 17 residues in the CDR3. For the CDR3, the DNA is TGTGCCAGCAGCTTACTTTTGGGGACAGCCTCTGGAAACACCATATATTTT. Translation gives CASSLLLGTASGNTIYF.

The chain combines TRBV7-9 with TRBJ1-2, with a weak D call TRBD1 (5 bases). From germline, CDR1 is SEHNR and CDR2 FQNEAQ (reference sequence). V lost 2 bases and J 0 bases, leaving 13 bases between the germline ends. The CDR3 length is 16 residues. The CDR3 coding sequence is TGTGCCAGCAGCTTACCCGCCACAGGAGCTAACTATGGCTACACCTTC. Protein: CASSLPATGANYGYTF.

The chain is built from TRBV5-1 and TRBJ2-7; 8 positions match TRBD1. After removal of 5 bases from V and 2 bases from J, the junction contained 6 bases not matched to a gene. The CDR3 is 14 amino acids. Germline V lookup: CDR1 SGHRS, CDR2 YFSETQ. CDR3 protein: CASRAPDRAYEQYF. The CDR3 DNA is TGCGCCAGCAGGGCCCCGGACAGGGCCTACGAGCAGTACTTC.

V is TRBV19 and J is TRBJ1-1; unclear D gene. V was shortened by 7 bases and J by 1 base, with 19 bases between the two germline ends. In germline, CDR1 is LNHDA, CDR2 SQIVND (reference sequence). The CDR3 sequence is 16 residues long. CDR3 sequence: CASIVDSVRGNTEAFF. The CDR3 DNA reads TGTGCCAGTATAGTGGACTCGGTGCGGGGGAACACTGAAGCTTTCTTT.

J is TRBJ2-3 and V is TRBV7-7, with D uncertain. Trimming cost V 4 bases and J 4 bases, with 3 bases left between them. The CDR3 contains 11 residues. CDR1 is SSHAT, CDR2 FNYEAQ, per germline (reference sequence). The chain's CDR3 is CASSWPDTQYF. The CDR3 nucleotides read TGTGCCAGCAGCTGGCCAGATACGCAGTATTTT.

This clone was recorded once. The rearrangement links TRBV29-1 to TRBJ2-3; D uncertain. The CDR3 has 15 amino acids. V lost 1 base and J lost 3, with 14 bases in between. Germline assignment: CDR1 SQVTM and CDR2 ANQGSEA. CDR3: CSVEGGATLTDTQYF. In nucleotides, the CDR3 is TGCAGCGTTGAAGGCGGCGCAACACTTACAGATACGCAGTATTTT.

V is TRBV18 and J is TRBJ2-2; TRBD1 is a possible D gene (6 bases). Germline values: CDR1 KGHSH, CDR2 LQKENI. Trimming pared 8 bases from V and 5 bases from J, leaving 12 bases between. This CDR3 region has 13 residues. In DNA, the CDR3 is TGTGCCAGCCACAGGGCCGGAACCGGGGAGCTGTTTTTT. As protein: CASHRAGTGELFF.

As to this clone: The same CDR3 is also encoded by other DNA sequences in this sample. V usage is TRBV27 and J usage is TRBJ2-7; 8 positions agree with TRBD2. The CDR3 totals 16 residues. With V trimmed by 0 bases and J by 6 bases, 10 bases remained unmatched. Germline CDR1 and CDR2: MNHEY and SMNVEV (reference sequence). The CDR3 DNA is TGTGCCAGCAGTTTATCGGGGACTAGGAGGACCAGCGAGCAGTACTTC. Translation: CASSLSGTRRTSEQYF.

The chain couples TRBV5-5 to TRBJ2-3; D is possibly TRBD1 (7 bases). This CDR3 region has 15 residues. Trimming cost V 3 bases and J 4 bases, with 15 bases left between them. CDR1 SGHKS and CDR2 YYEKEE come from the germline V gene (reference sequence). CDR3 in amino acids: CASSSGGPFADTQYF. Here the CDR3 DNA reads TGTGCCAGCAGCTCAGGGGGGCCTTTTGCAGATACGCAGTATTTT.

This chain links TRBV6-6 with TRBJ2-7; D possibly corresponds to TRBD2 (6 bases). Germline assignment: CDR1 MNHNY and CDR2 SVGAGI (reference sequence). The V end lost 0 bases, the J end lost 6 bases, and 12 bases lay between the germline ends. This CDR3 spans 14 amino acids. CDR3 residues: CASSYSRVGGEQYF. The CDR3 nucleotides are TGTGCCAGCAGTTACTCCAGGGTGGGAGGCGAGCAGTACTTC.

V and J are TRBV7-9 and TRBJ1-1, with D uncertain. The CDR3 spans 14 residues. The germline V gene has CDR1 SEHNR and CDR2 FQNEAQ (reference sequence). Between the trimmed V and J ends, which lost 5 bases and 1 base, there was a span of 11 bases. The CDR3 region is CASSPEVPNTEAFF. CDR3 nucleotides: TGTGCCAGCAGCCCAGAGGTCCCGAACACTGAAGCTTTCTTT.

This clone was observed a few times. The chain joins TRBV7-9 to TRBJ1-5; D might be TRBD1 (5 bases). Germline CDR1 is SEHNR and CDR2 is FQNEAQ (reference sequence). V was cut by 1 base and J by 4 bases, with 14 bases left in between. The CDR3 has 16 amino acids. The CDR3 DNA reads as TGTGCCAGCAGCTTAGGGGGAGGGGAAGGAAATCAGCCCCAGCATTTT. Amino acid sequence: CASSLGGGEGNQPQHF. The full variable domain, in which reference TRBV7-9 and TRBJ1-5 provide the parts outside the CDR3, is DTGVSQNPRHKITKRGQNVTFRCDPISEHNRLYWYRQTLGQGPEFLTYFQNEAQLEKSRLLSDRFSAERPKGSFSTLEIQRTEQGDSAMYLCASSLGGGEGNQPQHFGDGTRLSIL.

The rearrangement joins TRBV5-1 to TRBJ1-3, with 8 bases fitting TRBD1. Germline V gene data show CDR1 as SGHRS and CDR2 as YFSETQ. The ends lost 7 bases at V and 3 bases at J; junction bases unmatched: 3. The CDR3 totals 13 residues. The CDR3 reads CASGTGVGNTIYF. DNA of the CDR3: TGCGCCAGCGGGACAGGAGTTGGAAACACCATATATTTT.